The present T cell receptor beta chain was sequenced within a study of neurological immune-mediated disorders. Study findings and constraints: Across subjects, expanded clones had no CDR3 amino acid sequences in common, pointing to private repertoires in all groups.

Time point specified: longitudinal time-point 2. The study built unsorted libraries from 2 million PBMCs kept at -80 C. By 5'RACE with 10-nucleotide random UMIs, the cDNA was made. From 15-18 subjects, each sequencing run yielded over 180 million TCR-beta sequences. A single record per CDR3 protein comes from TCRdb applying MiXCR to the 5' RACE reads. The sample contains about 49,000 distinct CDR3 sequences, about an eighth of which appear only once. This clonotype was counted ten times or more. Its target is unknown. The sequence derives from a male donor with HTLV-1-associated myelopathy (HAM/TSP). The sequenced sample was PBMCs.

CDR3: CSARATGLYNEQFF. The CDR3 DNA follows: TGCAGTGCTAGAGCGACGGGACTATACAATGAGCAGTTCTTC. The chain joins TRBV20-1 to TRBJ2-1; 7 nucleotides agree with TRBD2. V shed 1 base, J shed 4 bases, and the junction held 4 bases outside the gene matches. The CDR3 spans 14 residues. CDR1 and CDR2 (germline): DFQATT, SNEGSKA (reference sequence).